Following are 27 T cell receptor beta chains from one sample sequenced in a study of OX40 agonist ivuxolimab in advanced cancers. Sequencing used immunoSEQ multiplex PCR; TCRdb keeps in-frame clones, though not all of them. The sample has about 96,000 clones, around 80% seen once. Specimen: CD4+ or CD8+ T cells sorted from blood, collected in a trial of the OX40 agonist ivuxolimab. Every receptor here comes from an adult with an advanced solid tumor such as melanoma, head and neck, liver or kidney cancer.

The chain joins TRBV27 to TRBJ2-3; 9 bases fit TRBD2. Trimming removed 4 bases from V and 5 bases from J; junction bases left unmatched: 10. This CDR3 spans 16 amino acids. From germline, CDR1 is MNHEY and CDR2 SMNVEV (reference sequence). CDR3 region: CASSSPSGIRGDTQYF. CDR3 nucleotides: TGTGCCAGCAGTTCGCCTAGCGGGATACGTGGAGATACGCAGTATTTT.

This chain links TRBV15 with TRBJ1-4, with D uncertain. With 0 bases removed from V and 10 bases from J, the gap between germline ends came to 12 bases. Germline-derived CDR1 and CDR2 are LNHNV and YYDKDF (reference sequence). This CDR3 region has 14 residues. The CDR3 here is CATSRDSGGGKLFF. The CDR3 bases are TGTGCCACCAGCAGAGATTCAGGAGGAGGAAAACTGTTTTTT. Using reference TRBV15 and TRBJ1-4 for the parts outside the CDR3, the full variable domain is DAMVIQNPRYQVTQFGKPVTLSCSQTLNHNVMYWYQQKSSQAPKLLFHYYDKDFNNEADTPDNFQSRRPNTSFCFLDIRSPGLGDTAMYLCATSRDSGGGKLFFGSGTQLSVL.

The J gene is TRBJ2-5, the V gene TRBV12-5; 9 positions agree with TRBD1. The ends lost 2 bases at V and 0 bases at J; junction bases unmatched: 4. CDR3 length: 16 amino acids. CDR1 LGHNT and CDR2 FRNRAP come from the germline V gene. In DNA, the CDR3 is TGTGCTAGTGGTTTGCCGGACAGGGGAAACCAAGAGACCCAGTACTTC. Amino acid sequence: CASGLPDRGNQETQYF.

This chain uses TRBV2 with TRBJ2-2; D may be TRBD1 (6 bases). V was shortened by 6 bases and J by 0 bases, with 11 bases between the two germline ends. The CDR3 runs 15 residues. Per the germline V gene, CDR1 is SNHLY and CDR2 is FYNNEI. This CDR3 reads CASRGAASNTGELFF. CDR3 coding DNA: TGTGCCAGCAGGGGGGCGGCTTCGAACACCGGGGAGCTGTTTTTT. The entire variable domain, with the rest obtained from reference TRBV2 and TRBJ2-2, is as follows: EPEVTQTPSHQVTQMGQEVILRCVPISNHLYFYWYRQILGQKVEFLVSFYNNEISEKSEIFDDQFSVERPDGSNFTLKIRSTKLEDSAMYFCASRGAASNTGELFFGEGSRLTVL.

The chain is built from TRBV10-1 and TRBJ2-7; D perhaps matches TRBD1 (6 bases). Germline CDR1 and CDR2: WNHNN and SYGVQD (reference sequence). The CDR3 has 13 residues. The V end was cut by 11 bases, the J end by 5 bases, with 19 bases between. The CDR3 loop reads CACLGGPEDEQYF. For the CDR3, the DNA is TGCGCCTGTCTAGGGGGACCGGAGGACGAGCAGTACTTC.

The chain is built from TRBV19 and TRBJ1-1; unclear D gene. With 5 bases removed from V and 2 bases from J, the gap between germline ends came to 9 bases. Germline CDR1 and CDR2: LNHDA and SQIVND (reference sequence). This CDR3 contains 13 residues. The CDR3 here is CASSPGLNTEAFF. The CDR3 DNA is TGTGCCAGTAGTCCTGGCCTTAACACTGAAGCTTTCTTT.

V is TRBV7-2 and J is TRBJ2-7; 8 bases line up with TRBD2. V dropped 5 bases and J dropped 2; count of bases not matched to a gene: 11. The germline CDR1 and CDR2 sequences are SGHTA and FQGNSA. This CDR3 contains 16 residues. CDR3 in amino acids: CASSLFGLAEAYEQYF. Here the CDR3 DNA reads TGTGCCAGCAGCCTCTTCGGACTAGCAGAGGCCTACGAGCAGTACTTC.

The CDR3 DNA sequence: TGTGCCAGCAGCTTAGGGGACTACTATGGCTACACCTTC. Its protein product is CASSLGDYYGYTF. The V and J genes are TRBV7-8 and TRBJ1-2; TRBD1 is a possible D gene (5 bases). Germline V CDR1 and CDR2: SGHVS, FQNEAQ. Trimming shortened V by 1 base and J by 3 bases, and 6 bases separated the two germline ends. This CDR3 is built from 13 residues.

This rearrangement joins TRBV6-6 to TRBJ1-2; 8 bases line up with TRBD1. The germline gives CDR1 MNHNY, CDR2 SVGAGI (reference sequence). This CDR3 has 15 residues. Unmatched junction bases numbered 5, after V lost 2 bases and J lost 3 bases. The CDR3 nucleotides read TGTGCCAGCAGTTACCTGACAGGGGACGACTATGGCTACACCTTC. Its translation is CASSYLTGDDYGYTF.

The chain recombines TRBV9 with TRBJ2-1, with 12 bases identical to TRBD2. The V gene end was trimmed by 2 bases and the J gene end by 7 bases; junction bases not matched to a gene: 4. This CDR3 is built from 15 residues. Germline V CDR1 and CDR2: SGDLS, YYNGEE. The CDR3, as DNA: TGTGCCAGCAGCGTGGGACTAGCGGGCCTTAATGAGCAGTTCTTC. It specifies CASSVGLAGLNEQFF.

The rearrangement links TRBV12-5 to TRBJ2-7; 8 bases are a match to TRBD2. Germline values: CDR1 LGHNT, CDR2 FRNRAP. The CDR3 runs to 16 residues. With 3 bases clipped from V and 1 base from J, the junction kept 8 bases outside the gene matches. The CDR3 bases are TGTGCTAGTGGTTTAGCCGGGGCGGGGGGATCCTACGAGCAGTACTTC. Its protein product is CASGLAGAGGSYEQYF. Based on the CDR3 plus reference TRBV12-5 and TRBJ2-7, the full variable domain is DARVTQTPRHKVTEMGQEVTMRCQPILGHNTVFWYRQTMMQGLELLAYFRNRAPLDDSGMPKDRFSAEMPDATLATLKIQPSEPRDSAVYFCASGLAGAGGSYEQYFGPGTRLTVT.

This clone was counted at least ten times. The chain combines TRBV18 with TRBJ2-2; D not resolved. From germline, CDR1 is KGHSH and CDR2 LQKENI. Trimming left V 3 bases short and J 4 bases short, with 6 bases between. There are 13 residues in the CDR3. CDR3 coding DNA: TGTGCCAGCTCACCTGAAGGCACCGGGGAGCTGTTTTTT. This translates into CASSPEGTGELFF.

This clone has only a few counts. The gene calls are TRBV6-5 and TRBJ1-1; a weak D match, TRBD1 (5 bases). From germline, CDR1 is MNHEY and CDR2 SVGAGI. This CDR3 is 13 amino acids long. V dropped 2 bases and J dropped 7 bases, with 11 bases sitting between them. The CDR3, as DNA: TGTGCCAGCAGTTACGCGAGACAGCTTGAAGCTTTCTTT. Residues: CASSYARQLEAFF.

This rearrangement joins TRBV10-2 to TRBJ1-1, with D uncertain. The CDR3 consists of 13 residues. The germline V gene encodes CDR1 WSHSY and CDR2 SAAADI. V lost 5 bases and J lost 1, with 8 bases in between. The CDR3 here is CASSISKNTEAFF. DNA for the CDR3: TGCGCCAGCAGTATTTCAAAGAACACTGAAGCTTTCTTT.

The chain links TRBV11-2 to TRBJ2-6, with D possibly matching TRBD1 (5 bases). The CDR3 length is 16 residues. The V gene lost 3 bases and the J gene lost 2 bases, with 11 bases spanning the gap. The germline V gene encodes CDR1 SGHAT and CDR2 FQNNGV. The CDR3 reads CASSFVVGAGANVLTF. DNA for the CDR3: TGTGCCAGCAGCTTCGTCGTAGGGGCTGGGGCCAACGTCCTGACTTTC.

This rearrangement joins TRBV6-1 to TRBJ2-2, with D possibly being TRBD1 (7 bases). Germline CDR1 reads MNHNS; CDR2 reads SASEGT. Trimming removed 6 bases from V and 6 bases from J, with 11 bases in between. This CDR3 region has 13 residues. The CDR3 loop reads CASREGAPGELFF. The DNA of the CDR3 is TGTGCCAGCAGGGAGGGGGCGCCCGGGGAGCTGTTTTTT.

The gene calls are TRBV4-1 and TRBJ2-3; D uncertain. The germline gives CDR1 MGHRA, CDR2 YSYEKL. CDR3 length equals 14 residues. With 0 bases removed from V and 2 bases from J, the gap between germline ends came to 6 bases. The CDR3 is CASSQEATTDTQYF. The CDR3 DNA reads TGCGCCAGCAGCCAAGAGGCAACCACAGATACGCAGTATTTT.

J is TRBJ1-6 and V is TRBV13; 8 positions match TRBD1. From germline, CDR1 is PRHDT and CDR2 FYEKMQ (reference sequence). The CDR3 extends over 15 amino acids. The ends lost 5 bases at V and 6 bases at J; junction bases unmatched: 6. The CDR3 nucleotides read TGTGCCAGCAGCCCCATAGGACAGGGTAATTCACCCCTCCACTTT. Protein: CASSPIGQGNSPLHF.

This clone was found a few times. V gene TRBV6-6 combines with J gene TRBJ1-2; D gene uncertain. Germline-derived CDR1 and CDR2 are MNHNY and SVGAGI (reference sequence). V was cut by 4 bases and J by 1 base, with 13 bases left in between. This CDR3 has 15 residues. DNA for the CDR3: TGTGCCAGCAGTTCGGATACCCGACATAACTATGGCTACACCTTC. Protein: CASSSDTRHNYGYTF.

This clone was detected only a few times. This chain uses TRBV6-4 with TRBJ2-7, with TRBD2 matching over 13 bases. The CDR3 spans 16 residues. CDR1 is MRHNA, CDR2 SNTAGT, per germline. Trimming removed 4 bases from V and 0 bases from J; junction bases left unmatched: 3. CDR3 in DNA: TGTGCCAGCAGTGGGACTAGCGGGGGCAGCTCCTACGAGCAGTACTTC. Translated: CASSGTSGGSSYEQYF.

The CDR3 spells CATSGQTNQPQHF. The CDR3 bases are TGTGCCACCTCGGGGCAAACCAATCAGCCCCAGCATTTT. The chain employs TRBV2 and TRBJ1-5; D possibly corresponds to TRBD1 (5 bases). The CDR3 contains 13 residues. The germline V gene encodes CDR1 SNHLY and CDR2 FYNNEI. The germline V and J ends were trimmed by 10 bases and 3 bases, with 13 bases remaining between them.

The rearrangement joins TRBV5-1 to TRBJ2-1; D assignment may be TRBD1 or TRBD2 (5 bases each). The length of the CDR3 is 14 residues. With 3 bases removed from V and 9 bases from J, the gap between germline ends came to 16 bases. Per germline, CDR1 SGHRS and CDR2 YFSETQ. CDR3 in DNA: TGCGCCAGCAGCTCGACTTTAGGGACGAGTGAGCAGTTCTTC. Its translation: CASSSTLGTSEQFF.

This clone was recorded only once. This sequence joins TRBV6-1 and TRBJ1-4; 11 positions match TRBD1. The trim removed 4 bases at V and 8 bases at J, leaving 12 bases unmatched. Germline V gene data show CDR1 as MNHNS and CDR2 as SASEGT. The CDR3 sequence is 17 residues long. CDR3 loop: CASSGGQGEGLGEKLFF. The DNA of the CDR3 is TGTGCCAGCAGTGGGGGACAGGGGGAGGGTCTTGGGGAAAAACTGTTTTTT.

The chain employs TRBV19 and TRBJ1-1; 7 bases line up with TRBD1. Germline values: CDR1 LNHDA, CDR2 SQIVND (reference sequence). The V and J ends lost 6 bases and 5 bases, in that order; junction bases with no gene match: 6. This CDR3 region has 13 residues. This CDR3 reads CASSPTGETEAFF. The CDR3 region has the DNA TGTGCCAGTAGCCCAACAGGGGAGACTGAAGCTTTCTTT.

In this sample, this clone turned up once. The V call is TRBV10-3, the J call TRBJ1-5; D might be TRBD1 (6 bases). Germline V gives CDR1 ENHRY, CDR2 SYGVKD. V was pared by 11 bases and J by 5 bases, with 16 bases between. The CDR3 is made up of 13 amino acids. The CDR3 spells CAAGKGGYQPQHF. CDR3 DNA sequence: TGTGCCGCTGGAAAAGGGGGATATCAGCCCCAGCATTTT.

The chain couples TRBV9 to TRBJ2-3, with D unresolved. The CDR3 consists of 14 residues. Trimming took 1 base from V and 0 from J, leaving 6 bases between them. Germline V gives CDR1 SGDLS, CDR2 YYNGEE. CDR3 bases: TGTGCCAGCAGCGTAAGGTCCAGCACAGATACGCAGTATTTT. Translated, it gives CASSVRSSTDTQYF.

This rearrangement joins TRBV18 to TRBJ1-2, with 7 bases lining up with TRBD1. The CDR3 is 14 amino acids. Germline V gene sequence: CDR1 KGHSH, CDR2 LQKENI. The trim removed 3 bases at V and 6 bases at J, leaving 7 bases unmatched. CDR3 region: CASSPLTGSNGYTF. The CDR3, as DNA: TGTGCCAGCTCACCTCTGACAGGGTCGAATGGCTACACCTTC.